Each of the 10 T cell receptor beta chains below was sequenced from the same sample in a study of blood T cells in healthy people across ages. A second PCR, run for roughly 7 to 11 cycles, used a sample-barcoded 5' primer plus a J-beta primer mix. TCRdb independently ran MiXCR on the 5' RACE reads; one entry per CDR3 protein. Altogether fewer than 950,000 distinct CDR3 sequences are present, around 36% being singletons, with the ten largest covering over 10%. Sequencing was carried out using blood. These receptors were taken from a man younger than 35 in good health.

This clonotype was observed at least ten times. The chain recombines TRBV15 with TRBJ1-2, with a weak D call TRBD1 (5 bases). The CDR3 is 15 amino acids. Germline V gene data show CDR1 as LNHNV and CDR2 as YYDKDF (reference sequence). Between the trimmed V and J ends, which lost 8 bases and 2 bases, there was a span of 18 bases. CDR3 region: CATGTGALSNYGYTF. The CDR3 nucleotides read TGTGCCACCGGAACCGGGGCCTTATCGAACTATGGCTACACCTTC.

This clonotype was recorded many times. This chain uses TRBV9 with TRBJ2-7; TRBD1 is a possible D gene (5 bases). The germline gives CDR1 SGDLS, CDR2 YYNGEE. The CDR3 covers 15 residues. Trimming shortened V by 4 bases and J by 2 bases, and 16 bases separated the two germline ends. CDR3 in amino acids: CASSPTPGFAYEQYF. CDR3 in DNA: TGTGCCAGCAGCCCGACACCAGGGTTCGCCTACGAGCAGTACTTC.

Comments on this clonotype: At one end the junction does not follow the germline gene, possibly because of a read error. V gene TRBV20-1 combines with J gene TRBJ2-1; the match to TRBD2 covers 7 bases. The CDR3 extends over 11 amino acids. Looked up from germline, CDR1 is DFQATT and CDR2 is SNEGSKA (reference sequence). The CDR3 DNA sequence: TGCAGTGCACTAGCGATTGATGAGCGGTTCTTC. It codes for CSALAIDERFF.

There are many counts of this clonotype. The CDR3 is CASSQDQGSYEQYF. CDR3 nucleotide sequence: TGTGCCAGCAGCCAAGACCAGGGTTCCTACGAGCAGTACTTC. This rearrangement joins TRBV14 to TRBJ2-7, with D perhaps matching TRBD1 (5 bases). V gave up 0 bases and J gave up 1 base, with 7 bases separating them. CDR1 is SGHDN, CDR2 FVKESK, per germline. This CDR3 region has 14 residues. Using reference TRBV14 and TRBJ2-7 for the parts outside the CDR3, the full variable domain is EAGVTQFPSHSVIEKGQTVTLRCDPISGHDNLYWYRRVMGKEIKFLLHFVKESKQDESGMPNNRFLAERTGGTYSTLKVQPAELEDSGVYFCASSQDQGSYEQYFGPGTRLTVT.

The rearrangement joins TRBV4-3 to TRBJ1-2; D is undetermined. This CDR3 spans 16 amino acids. The germline V and J ends were trimmed by 1 base and 4 bases, with 16 bases remaining between them. CDR1 is LGHNA and CDR2 is YSLEER in the germline V gene. The CDR3 bases are TGCGCCAGCAGCCAAGTGAACGGACCTCCAACCTATGGCTACACCTTC. Translating it yields CASSQVNGPPTYGYTF.

Details on this clonotype: A read error is possible here, since a much larger clone lies one base away. The chain combines TRBV20-1 with TRBJ1-1, with 9 bases fitting TRBD1. Germline loops: CDR1 DFQATT, CDR2 SNEGSKA (reference sequence). This CDR3 spans 16 amino acids. The chain's CDR3 is CSAQPGQGFVNTETFF. Here the CDR3 DNA reads TGCAGTGCTCAACCGGGACAGGGTTTCGTGAACACTGAAACTTTCTTT.

This clonotype has only a few counts. V is TRBV10-3 and J is TRBJ2-1, with D uncertain. This CDR3 has 12 amino acids. Trimming left V 4 bases short and J 10 bases short, with 11 bases between. Germline V CDR1 and CDR2: ENHRY, SYGVKD. DNA for the CDR3: TGTGCCATCAGTGTCGATGCGGAAGAGCAGTTCTTC. Translation: CAISVDAEEQFF.

About this clonotype: It may be a read error: a sequence one base away is much more abundant. This sequence joins TRBV20-1 and TRBJ2-3; D remains ambiguous. The CDR3 length is 14 residues. Germline CDR1 and CDR2: DFQATT and SNEGSKA (reference sequence). CDR3 nucleotides: TGCAGTGCTAGTTTTGACCTAGACACAGATACGCGGTATTTT. Its protein is CSASFDLDTDTRYF.

Only one count was recorded for this clonotype. This may stem from a read error, because a much larger clone lies one nucleotide away. V usage is TRBV4-2 and J usage is TRBJ2-1, with 9 bases that match TRBD2. Losses at the gene ends were 0 bases for V and 9 bases for J; bases not matched to a gene: 12. The CDR3 has 17 residues. Looked up from germline, CDR1 is LGHNA and CDR2 is YNFKEQ. Here the CDR3 DNA reads TGTGCCAGCAGCCAAGAGTCTAGCGGGGAGCTGGGCGGTGAGCAGTTCTTC. Amino acid sequence: CASSQESSGELGGEQFF.

Worth noting for this clonotype: A single base separates this from a much larger clone, so it may be a read error. CDR3 amino acids: CASSSPGVHGYTF. In DNA, the CDR3 is TGCGCCAGCAGCTCGCCAGGGGTGCATGGCTACACCTTC. The chain carries TRBV5-1 and TRBJ1-2; the D gene is possibly TRBD1 (6 bases). This CDR3 spans 13 amino acids. CDR1 SGHRS and CDR2 YFSETQ come from the germline V gene. Trimming removed 3 bases at V and 6 bases at J, with 12 bases between. The full variable domain, with the rest looked up from reference TRBV5-1 and TRBJ1-2, is KAGVTQTPRYLIKTRGQQVTLSCSPISGHRSVSWYQQTPGQGLQFLFEYFSETQRNKGNFPGRFSGRQFSNSRSEMNVSTLELGDSALYLCASSSPGVHGYTFGSGTRLTVV.